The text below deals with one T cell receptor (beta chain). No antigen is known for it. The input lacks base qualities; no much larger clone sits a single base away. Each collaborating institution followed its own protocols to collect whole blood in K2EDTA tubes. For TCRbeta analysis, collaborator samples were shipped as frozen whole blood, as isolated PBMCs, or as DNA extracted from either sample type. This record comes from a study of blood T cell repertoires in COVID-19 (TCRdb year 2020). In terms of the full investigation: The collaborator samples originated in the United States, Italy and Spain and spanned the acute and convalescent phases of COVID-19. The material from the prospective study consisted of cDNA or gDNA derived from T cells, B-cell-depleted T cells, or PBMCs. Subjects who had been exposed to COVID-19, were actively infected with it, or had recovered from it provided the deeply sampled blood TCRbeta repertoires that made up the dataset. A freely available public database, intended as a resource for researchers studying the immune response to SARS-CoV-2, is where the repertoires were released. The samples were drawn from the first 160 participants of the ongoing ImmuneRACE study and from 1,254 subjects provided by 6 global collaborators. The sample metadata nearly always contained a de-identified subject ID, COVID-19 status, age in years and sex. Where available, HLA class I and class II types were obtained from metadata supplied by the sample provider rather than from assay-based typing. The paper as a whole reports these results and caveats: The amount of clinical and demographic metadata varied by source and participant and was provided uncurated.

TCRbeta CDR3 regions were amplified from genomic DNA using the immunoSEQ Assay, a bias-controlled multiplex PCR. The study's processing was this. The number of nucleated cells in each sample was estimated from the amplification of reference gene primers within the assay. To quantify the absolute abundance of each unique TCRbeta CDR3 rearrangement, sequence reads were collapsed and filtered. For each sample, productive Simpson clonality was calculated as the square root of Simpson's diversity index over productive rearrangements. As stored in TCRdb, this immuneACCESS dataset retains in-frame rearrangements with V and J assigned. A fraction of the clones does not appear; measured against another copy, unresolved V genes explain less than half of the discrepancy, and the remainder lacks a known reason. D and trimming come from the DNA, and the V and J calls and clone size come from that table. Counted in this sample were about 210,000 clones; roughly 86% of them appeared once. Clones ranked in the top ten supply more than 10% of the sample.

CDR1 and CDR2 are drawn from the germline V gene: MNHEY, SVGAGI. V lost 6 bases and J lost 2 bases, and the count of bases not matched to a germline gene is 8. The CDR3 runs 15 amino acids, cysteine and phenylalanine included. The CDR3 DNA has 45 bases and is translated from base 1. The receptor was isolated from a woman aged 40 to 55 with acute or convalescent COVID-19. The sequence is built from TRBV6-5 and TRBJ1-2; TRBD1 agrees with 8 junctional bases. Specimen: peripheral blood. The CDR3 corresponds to CASRLRTGNNYGYTF. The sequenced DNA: TGTGCCAGCAGATTAAGGACAGGGAACAACTATGGCTACACCTTC.